This TCR beta chain was sequenced during a study of T cells expressing NK-cell markers. Study-wide context: Sorted CD3+CD56-NKG2C+, CD3+CD56+NKG2C- and CD3+CD56+NKG2C+ T cells were the source of the TCR beta repertoires. Of eight sequenced donors, seven were HCMV-seropositive and one HCMV-seronegative.

This CDR3 has 16 residues. Germline V gives CDR1 MGHRA, CDR2 YSYEKL. UMIs were included in TCR beta cDNA generated by 5'RACE template switching. TCRdb reprocessed the 5' RACE reads and reports one entry per CDR3 protein, with no DNA. The sample table sets out fewer than 200,000 distinct CDR3 sequences. V is TRBV4-1 and J is TRBJ2-1. Sequencing was performed on blood T cells: a sorted CD56 or NKG2C T cell subset, CD4+ or CD8+ T cells, or bulk PBMC T cells (not recorded which). The receptor's source is a woman aged 18 to 75 in good health. CDR3: CASSQDSLSSYNEQFF.